Following are 24 T cell receptor beta chains from one sample sequenced in a study of cytomegalovirus exposure and HLA in healthy donors. This PCR relied on a set of 60 Vbeta primers and 13 Jbeta primers. The method was immunoSEQ multiplex PCR; TCRdb's version includes in-frame clones alone and lacks a portion of them. The table lists about 55,000 clones, with about 9.1% in the top ten. The material sequenced was PBMCs. Source of these receptors: a man aged 50 to 60 in good health and CMV-seropositive.

The rearrangement links TRBV6-5 to TRBJ1-2; 8 bases are shared with TRBD1. Germline lookup yields CDR1 MNHEY and CDR2 SVGAGI. The length of the CDR3 is 13 residues. V shed 4 bases, J shed 4 bases, and the junction held 2 bases outside the gene matches. The CDR3 sequence is CASSWGQVYGYTF. In DNA, the CDR3 is TGTGCCAGCAGTTGGGGACAGGTCTATGGCTACACCTTC.

J is TRBJ1-2 and V is TRBV5-1, with 7 positions matching TRBD1. J was trimmed by 8 bases and V by 4 bases; bases with no gene match: 14. This CDR3 comprises 15 residues. CDR1 SGHRS and CDR2 YFSETQ come from the germline V gene. CDR3 DNA sequence: TGCGCCAGCAGCCTCATGGACAGGAGTTCGCAAGGCTACACCTTC. Its protein is CASSLMDRSSQGYTF. The full variable domain, completed using reference TRBV5-1 and TRBJ1-2, is KAGVTQTPRYLIKTRGQQVTLSCSPISGHRSVSWYQQTPGQGLQFLFEYFSETQRNKGNFPGRFSGRQFSNSRSEMNVSTLELGDSALYLCASSLMDRSSQGYTFGSGTRLTVV.

The chain is built from TRBV30 and TRBJ1-2, with D perhaps TRBD1 (6 bases). The CDR3 is 14 residues long. Trimming took off 0 bases at V and 4 bases at J, with 12 bases between the two ends. Germline lookup yields CDR1 GTSNPN and CDR2 SVGIG (reference sequence). The CDR3 nucleotides read TGTGCCTGGAGTGTAACGGGGGGCGGCTATGGCTACACCTTC. Its protein is CAWSVTGGGYGYTF. Supplemented by reference TRBV30 and TRBJ1-2, the full variable domain reads SQTIHQWPATLVQPVGSPLSLECTVEGTSNPNLYWYRQAAGRGLQLLFYSVGIGQISSEVPQNLSASRPQDRQFILSSKKLLLSDSGFYLCAWSVTGGGYGYTFGSGTRLTVV.

The V call is TRBV10-3, the J call TRBJ2-1; 7 bases line up with TRBD2. The trim removed 2 bases at V and 10 bases at J, leaving 2 bases unmatched. This CDR3 region has 12 residues. The germline V gene has CDR1 ENHRY and CDR2 SYGVKD. This chain's CDR3 is CAISEEGGEQFF. The CDR3 DNA sequence: TGTGCCATCAGTGAGGAGGGAGGGGAGCAGTTCTTC.

The V call is TRBV18, the J call TRBJ1-1; D is undetermined. Germline CDR1 reads KGHSH; CDR2 reads LQKENI. Trimming cost V 4 bases and J 4 bases, with 10 bases left between them. The CDR3 runs 13 residues. DNA of the CDR3: TGTGCCAGCTCACAAAAAGCGGGCACTGAAGCTTTCTTT. Its protein is CASSQKAGTEAFF.

This chain joins TRBV19 and TRBJ2-1; TRBD1 matches at 8 bases. Germline V gives CDR1 LNHDA, CDR2 SQIVND (reference sequence). Germline trimming cut 1 base from V and 1 base from J; bases unmatched to any gene: 0. The CDR3 consists of 15 residues. CDR3 sequence reads: CASSIGTGSYNEQFF. The DNA for the CDR3 is TGTGCCAGTAGTATAGGGACAGGGTCCTACAATGAGCAGTTCTTC.

The CDR3 DNA reads as TGCAGCGTTTTGGGACAGTTGAACACTGAAGCTTTCTTT. Protein: CSVLGQLNTEAFF. This chain connects TRBV29-1 to TRBJ1-1, with 7 bases identical to TRBD1. V dropped 5 bases and J dropped 0; count of bases not matched to a gene: 3. The CDR3 has 13 residues. Germline V gives CDR1 SQVTM, CDR2 ANQGSEA. Looking up the rest from reference TRBV29-1 and TRBJ1-1 gives the full variable domain: SAVISQKPSRDICQRGTSLTIQCQVDSQVTMMFWYRQQPGQSLTLIATANQGSEATYESGFVIDKFPISRPNLTFSTLTVSNMSPEDSSIYLCSVLGQLNTEAFFGQGTRLTVV.

Regarding this clone: The junction shows a germline mismatch at one end, possibly a read error. CDR3 DNA sequence: TGTGCTAGCAGCTTAGCAATCGGTCAGCCCCAGCATTTT. Amino acids: CASSLAIGQPQHF. The J gene is TRBJ1-5, the V gene TRBV7-7; D not certain. The CDR3 runs 13 residues. The V gene's germline CDR1 is SSHAT and CDR2 FNYEAQ (reference sequence).

The rearrangement uses TRBV28 and TRBJ1-2; perhaps TRBD1 as D (5 bases). Trimming stripped 6 bases from V and 8 bases from J, with 22 bases between. There are 15 residues in the CDR3. The germline V gene encodes CDR1 MDHEN and CDR2 SYDVKM. CDR3 residues: CASSYSRGGTPGYTF. The CDR3, as DNA: TGTGCCAGCAGCTACTCACGCGGGGGAACCCCAGGCTACACCTTC.

The chain recombines TRBV18 with TRBJ1-2, with D possibly matching TRBD1 (5 bases). Germline V gene sequence: CDR1 KGHSH, CDR2 LQKENI. This CDR3 comprises 18 residues. Trimming pared 1 base from V and 0 bases from J, leaving 18 bases between. CDR3 protein: CASSPRTGERESNYGYTF. CDR3 DNA sequence: TGTGCCAGCTCACCACGAACAGGAGAGCGAGAGTCTAACTATGGCTACACCTTC.

CDR3: CASSGTGGAYGYTF. The CDR3 DNA is TGTGCCAGTAGTGGAACAGGGGGCGCGTATGGCTACACCTTC. The chain couples TRBV19 to TRBJ1-2; 9 bases are a match to TRBD1. Losses at the gene ends were 5 bases for V and 5 bases for J; bases not matched to a gene: 6. CDR3 size: 14 residues. Germline V gives CDR1 LNHDA, CDR2 SQIVND (reference sequence).

This sequence joins TRBV4-3 and TRBJ2-7; TRBD2 is a possible D gene (6 bases). The CDR3 has 19 amino acids. Per germline, CDR1 LGHNA and CDR2 YSLEER. Deletions cut 0 bases from V and 5 bases from J, with 26 bases between. The CDR3 loop is CASSQDQARTDVWEDEQYF. The CDR3 nucleotides are TGCGCCAGCAGCCAAGATCAGGCGAGGACGGACGTGTGGGAGGACGAGCAGTACTTC.

The V gene is TRBV27, the J gene TRBJ1-2, with TRBD1 as a possible D gene (6 bases). The V gene's germline CDR1 is MNHEY and CDR2 SMNVEV (reference sequence). Between the trimmed V and J ends, which lost 3 bases and 2 bases, there was a span of 16 bases. The CDR3 extends over 16 amino acids. The CDR3 nucleotides are TGTGCCAGCAGTTTCAAGAGGGGGGGACGCAACTATGGCTACACCTTC. It specifies CASSFKRGGRNYGYTF.

The chain uses TRBV29-1 and TRBJ2-1; the D gene is possibly TRBD2 (5 bases). Germline V gene sequence: CDR1 SQVTM, CDR2 ANQGSEA. The ends were cut back, 3 bases at V and 6 bases at J, with 21 bases in the middle. The CDR3 has 16 amino acids. The CDR3 DNA reads as TGCAGCGTTGACAGCCCCGGACTTCGGGTAGGCAATGAGCAGTTCTTC. Translation gives CSVDSPGLRVGNEQFF.

The chain has TRBV25-1 and TRBJ2-7; maybe TRBD1 (6 bases). V lost 4 bases to trimming and J lost 4 bases, with 11 bases between them. Germline V gene data show CDR1 as MGHDK and CDR2 as SYGVNS. The CDR3 length is 13 residues. The CDR3 sequence is CASSAGTRYEQYF. CDR3 DNA sequence: TGTGCCAGCAGTGCCGGGACACGTTACGAGCAGTACTTC.

The rearrangement joins TRBV7-2 to TRBJ1-3; tentatively, D is TRBD1 (5 bases). Trimming took 3 bases from V and 0 from J, leaving 15 bases between them. The CDR3 length is 17 residues. Germline-derived CDR1 and CDR2 are SGHTA and FQGNSA. The CDR3 DNA is TGTGCCAGCAGCTTGGCCGCAACAGGTGCCTCTGGAAACACCATATATTTT. This gives the protein CASSLAATGASGNTIYF.

The chain recombines TRBV7-2 with TRBJ1-5; 8 bases are shared with TRBD1. The germline V gene encodes CDR1 SGHTA and CDR2 FQGNSA. V gave up 5 bases and J gave up 6 bases; unmatched junction bases: 9. The CDR3 covers 15 residues. The CDR3 DNA sequence: TGTGCCAGCAGCCCTCAGGGGGCGCTTGGTCAGCCCCAGCATTTT. This sequence encodes CASSPQGALGQPQHF.

The CDR3 is CASSPQGVETQYF. Here the CDR3 DNA reads TGTGCCAGCAGCCCCCAAGGGGTAGAGACCCAGTACTTC. The chain links TRBV5-4 to TRBJ2-5, with D perhaps TRBD1 (5 bases). V lost 4 bases and J lost 4, with 11 bases in between. The CDR3 sequence is 13 residues long. Germline CDR1 SGHNT, CDR2 YYREEE (reference sequence).

The V call is TRBV29-1, the J call TRBJ1-2, with D maybe TRBD1 (6 bases). The V and J ends lost 2 bases and 4 bases respectively, with 8 bases between them. Germline V gives CDR1 SQVTM, CDR2 ANQGSEA. The CDR3 loop spans 12 amino acids. The DNA of the CDR3 is TGCAGCGTTGAAAGACAGGTCTATGGCTACACCTTC. Translating gives CSVERQVYGYTF.

The rearrangement joins TRBV28 to TRBJ1-2, with 11 bases aligning to TRBD1. The CDR3 is 14 amino acids. After removal of 3 bases from V and 7 bases from J, the junction contained 4 bases not matched to a gene. Germline assignment: CDR1 MDHEN and CDR2 SYDVKM. The CDR3 loop reads CASSFGQGASGYTF. CDR3 DNA: TGTGCCAGCAGTTTCGGACAGGGGGCCAGTGGCTACACCTTC.

On this clone: Sequence at one end of the junction differs from germline and may be a read error. The gene calls are TRBV7-7 and TRBJ2-5; 7 bases agree with TRBD1. The CDR3 runs to 13 residues. Germline V gene lookup returns CDR1 SSHAT and CDR2 FNYEAQ (reference sequence). CDR3 nucleotides: TGTGCTAGCAGCTTAGACAGGGCCGAGACCCAGTACTTC. Translated: CASSLDRAETQYF.

The chain combines TRBV5-6 with TRBJ2-5; perhaps TRBD2 as D (6 bases). The CDR3 runs to 13 residues. V lost 6 bases and J 5 bases, leaving 14 bases between the germline ends. The germline V gene encodes CDR1 SGHDT and CDR2 YYEEEE. CDR3 in DNA: TGTGCCAGCAAAAGGTCGGGGGTTGAGACCCAGTACTTC. It translates to CASKRSGVETQYF.

The chain has TRBV6-5 and TRBJ2-1, with TRBD1 matching over 9 bases. The CDR3 has 15 residues. CDR1 MNHEY and CDR2 SVGAGI come from the germline V gene. V was clipped by 2 bases and J by 6 bases; unmatched bases: 5. For the CDR3, the DNA is TGTGCCAGCAGTTACGGGACAGGGTCCCCCAATGAGCAGTTCTTC. It specifies CASSYGTGSPNEQFF.

The chain joins TRBV7-2 to TRBJ2-5; 9 bases match TRBD2. This CDR3 has 15 amino acids. The V gene end was trimmed by 2 bases and the J gene end by 5 bases; junction bases not matched to a gene: 6. CDR1 SGHTA and CDR2 FQGNSA come from the germline V gene. CDR3 in amino acids: CASSLLGTSSETQYF. The CDR3 DNA reads as TGTGCCAGCAGCTTACTAGGGACTAGCAGTGAGACCCAGTACTTC.